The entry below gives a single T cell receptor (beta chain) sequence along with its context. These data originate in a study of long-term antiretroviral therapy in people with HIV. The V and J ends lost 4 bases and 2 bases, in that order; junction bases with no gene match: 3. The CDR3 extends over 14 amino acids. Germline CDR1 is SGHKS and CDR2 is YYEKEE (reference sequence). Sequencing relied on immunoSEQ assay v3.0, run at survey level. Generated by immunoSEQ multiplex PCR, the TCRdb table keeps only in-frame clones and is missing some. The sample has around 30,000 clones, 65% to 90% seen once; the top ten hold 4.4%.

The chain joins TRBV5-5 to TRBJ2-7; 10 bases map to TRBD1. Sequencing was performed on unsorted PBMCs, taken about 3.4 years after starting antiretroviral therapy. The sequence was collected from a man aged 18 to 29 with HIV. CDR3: CASSIGQGAYEQYF. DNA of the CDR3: TGTGCCAGCAGCATAGGACAGGGGGCCTACGAGCAGTACTTC. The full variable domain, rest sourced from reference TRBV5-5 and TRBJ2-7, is DAGVTQSPTHLIKTRGQQVTLRCSPISGHKSVSWYQQVLGQGPQFIFQYYEKEERGRGNFPDRFSARQFPNYSSELNVNALLLGDSALYLCASSIGQGAYEQYFGPGTRLTVT.